The 14 T cell receptor beta chains below were found in one sample sequenced in a study of shared clonotypes between healthy human individuals (dated by TCRdb to about 2020). Preparation of the library involved the immunoSEQ multiplex PCR assay. TCRdb's version of the immuneACCESS table is confined to in-frame rearrangements and falls short of the full clone set. An unresolved V gene accounts for under half of the shortfall where checked; the remainder is of unknown origin. This sample is represented by approximately 840,000 clones; around 96% of them were singletons. Less than 0.25% of the sample rests with the top ten. For the CD8 naive samples, CD45RO-negative cells were positively selected for CCR7, yielding a CD45RA+CCR7+ population from which TemRA cells were excluded. Sequencing was performed on naive CD8+ T cells sorted from blood. The cell subset or site label of this sample denotes: CD45RA+CCR7+. These receptor sequences come from a man aged 25-45 years in good health.

The CDR3 DNA reads as TGTGCCAGCTCCGGAGGGTTGGCCTACGAGCAGTACTTC. It is translated as CASSGGLAYEQYF. J is TRBJ2-7 and V is TRBV27, with a weak D call TRBD2 (6 bases). V gave up 8 bases and J gave up 2 bases, with 13 bases separating them. This CDR3 has 13 residues. Per germline, CDR1 MNHEY and CDR2 SMNVEV (reference sequence).

CDR3 amino acids: CASSPGTYSNQPQHF. In DNA form, the CDR3 reads TGTGCCAGCAGTCCCGGGACCTATAGCAATCAGCCCCAGCATTTT. The chain joins TRBV6-1 to TRBJ1-5, with D possibly being TRBD1 (5 bases). Trimming shortened V by 5 bases and J by 0 bases, and 11 bases separated the two germline ends. From germline, CDR1 is MNHNS and CDR2 SASEGT. The CDR3 runs 15 residues.

The chain is built from TRBV10-2 and TRBJ2-1; D remains ambiguous. V lost 4 bases and J lost 6, with 10 bases in between. The CDR3 is 13 amino acids. Germline V lookup: CDR1 WSHSY, CDR2 SAAADI. As DNA, the CDR3 is TGCGCCAGCAGTGGACGTCCTACCAATGAGCAGTTCTTC. Amino acid sequence: CASSGRPTNEQFF.

This chain uses TRBV4-3 with TRBJ2-1, with 12 bases fitting TRBD2. The V and J ends lost 3 bases and 1 base, in that order; junction bases with no gene match: 1. The CDR3 contains 16 residues. From germline, CDR1 is LGHNA and CDR2 YSLEER. CDR3 in DNA: TGCGCCAGCAGCCATGGGACTAGCGGGTCCTACAATGAGCAGTTCTTC. Its translation: CASSHGTSGSYNEQFF.

The table lists this clone with a count of one. This sequence joins TRBV5-4 and TRBJ2-7, with TRBD2 as a possible D gene (7 bases). The germline V and J ends were trimmed by 0 bases and 5 bases, with 15 bases remaining between them. This CDR3 is 15 amino acids long. Looked up from germline, CDR1 is SGHNT and CDR2 is YYREEE (reference sequence). CDR3 DNA sequence: TGTGCCAGCAGCTTGGAGCAGGGGAGGGTACACGAGCAGTACTTC. Protein product: CASSLEQGRVHEQYF.

The rearrangement links TRBV2 to TRBJ2-7, with 8 bases lining up with TRBD1. The CDR3 spans 15 residues. The germline V gene encodes CDR1 SNHLY and CDR2 FYNNEI. V dropped 8 bases and J dropped 3; count of bases not matched to a gene: 12. The CDR3 loop reads CASLFPGGDDYEQYF. In DNA form, the CDR3 reads TGTGCCAGCTTATTTCCAGGGGGCGATGACTACGAGCAGTACTTC. Combining the CDR3 with reference TRBV2 and TRBJ2-7 gives the whole variable domain EPEVTQTPSHQVTQMGQEVILRCVPISNHLYFYWYRQILGQKVEFLVSFYNNEISEKSEIFDDQFSVERPDGSNFTLKIRSTKLEDSAMYFCASLFPGGDDYEQYFGPGTRLTVT.

This clone was seen only once. The chain employs TRBV27 and TRBJ2-7; TRBD1 or TRBD2 may be the D gene (5 bases each). The CDR3 covers 16 residues. Germline V gene data show CDR1 as MNHEY and CDR2 as SMNVEV (reference sequence). The ends were cut back, 5 bases at V and 1 base at J, with 18 bases in the middle. DNA for the CDR3: TGTGCCAGCAGTCCCCAAAGGACGGGACCTTCCTACGAGCAGTACTTC. Its translation is CASSPQRTGPSYEQYF.

The rearrangement links TRBV4-1 to TRBJ1-2; tentative D call: TRBD1 (5 bases). This CDR3 is built from 15 residues. V lost 6 bases and J lost 6, with 20 bases in between. The germline V gene has CDR1 MGHRA and CDR2 YSYEKL. CDR3 DNA sequence: TGCGCCAGCAGGGTCCAAGGGACGCTGGGAGATGGCTACACCTTC. It encodes CASRVQGTLGDGYTF.

The V gene is TRBV4-1, the J gene TRBJ1-1; D remains ambiguous. This CDR3 is built from 15 residues. Germline loops: CDR1 MGHRA, CDR2 YSYEKL. Trimming cost V 0 bases and J 1 base, with 9 bases left between them. In DNA form, the CDR3 reads TGCGCCAGCAGCCAAGATGAGGGAGGGAACACTGAAGCTTTCTTT. It is translated as CASSQDEGGNTEAFF.

The V and J genes are TRBV6-5 and TRBJ1-2; 9 positions agree with TRBD1. The CDR3 is made up of 16 amino acids. Looked up from germline, CDR1 is MNHEY and CDR2 is SVGAGI. V lost 2 bases, J lost 3 bases, and 7 bases stayed unmatched. CDR3 DNA: TGTGCCAGCAGTTACCTGCCGGGACAGGGTGACTATGGCTACACCTTC. Translation gives CASSYLPGQGDYGYTF.

The chain carries TRBV7-8 and TRBJ2-6, with TRBD1 as a possible D gene (6 bases). Germline CDR1 and CDR2: SGHVS and FQNEAQ. The V gene lost 1 base and the J gene lost 0 bases, with 7 bases spanning the gap. The CDR3 runs to 16 residues. The CDR3 reads CASSLDRASGANVLTF. CDR3 DNA sequence: TGTGCCAGCAGCTTAGACAGGGCCTCTGGGGCCAACGTCCTGACTTTC.

The CDR3 here is CASSPKDRGWTYEQYF. For the CDR3, the DNA is TGTGCCAGTAGTCCAAAAGACAGGGGATGGACCTACGAGCAGTACTTC. The chain recombines TRBV19 with TRBJ2-7; 8 bases match TRBD1. V trimming: 5 bases; J trimming: 2 bases; junction bases outside the gene matches: 11. Germline CDR1 is LNHDA and CDR2 is SQIVND (reference sequence). This CDR3 spans 16 amino acids.

J is TRBJ2-2 and V is TRBV18; possibly TRBD1 or TRBD2 for D (6 bases each). The CDR3 is made up of 20 amino acids. From germline, CDR1 is KGHSH and CDR2 LQKENI. V was trimmed by 0 bases and J by 4 bases, leaving 24 bases between them. Here the CDR3 DNA reads TGTGCCAGCTCACCACCCACCGGGGGCAATACTCCTTTCTTCACCGGGGAGCTGTTTTTT. It is translated as CASSPPTGGNTPFFTGELFF.

This clone occurred once. The chain carries TRBV5-4 and TRBJ2-2, with D hard to call. This CDR3 region has 17 residues. V shed 1 base and J shed 0 bases, with 13 bases lying between them. Germline V gene lookup returns CDR1 SGHNT and CDR2 YYREEE (reference sequence). The CDR3 is CASSLSTDYANTGELFF. In DNA form, the CDR3 reads TGTGCCAGCAGCTTGTCGACGGATTACGCGAACACCGGGGAGCTGTTTTTT. Based on the CDR3 plus reference TRBV5-4 and TRBJ2-2, the full variable domain is ETGVTQSPTHLIKTRGQQVTLRCSSQSGHNTVSWYQQALGQGPQFIFQYYREEENGRGNFPPRFSGLQFPNYSSELNVNALELDDSALYLCASSLSTDYANTGELFFGEGSRLTVL.